Only one count was recorded for the clone carrying this T cell receptor (beta chain). Germline V gene lookup returns CDR1 MGHRA and CDR2 YSYEKL. The CDR3 has 18 residues. The V gene end was trimmed by 3 bases and the J gene end by 2 bases; junction bases not matched to a gene: 13. This specimen comes from a study of T cell changes during pregnancy in multiple sclerosis. Method: immunoSEQ multiplex PCR; TCRdb's copy keeps in-frame clones and lacks some. The profile shows about 34,000 clones, roughly 88% of them singletons. The source material was CD8+ T cells from peripheral blood mononuclear cells, sampled after pregnancy. This receptor was taken from a female donor with multiple sclerosis, enrolled in a pregnancy study. The J gene is TRBJ1-1, the V gene TRBV4-1; 9 positions agree with TRBD1. The CDR3 DNA reads TGCGCCAGCAGCCATCTGCCCGGGACAGGGCAGGCCAACACTGAAGCTTTCTTT. Its protein product is CASSHLPGTGQANTEAFF.